Listed here is a single TCR beta chain. Antigen: not known. PCR used 60 Vbeta primers and 13 Jbeta primers. Here immunoSEQ multiplex PCR was the method, and the copy in TCRdb shows in-frame clones only, minus some. This table lists around 70,000 clones. This sample is part of a study of cytomegalovirus exposure and HLA in healthy donors. Findings and caveats of the study: Earlier analysis found most TCR beta V segments productive about 87% or about 30% of the time. Researchers reported from a later analysis that most CMV-associated TCR beta chains appeared HLA-restricted.

The CDR3 length is 13 residues. Germline lookup yields CDR1 MGHRA and CDR2 YSYEKL. Between the trimmed V and J ends, which lost 0 bases and 7 bases, there was a span of 10 bases. The rearrangement joins TRBV4-1 to TRBJ2-7; weak D call: TRBD2 (5 bases). This receptor was taken from a young woman in good health and CMV-seronegative. The sample comprised PBMCs. In nucleotides, the CDR3 is TGCGCCAGCAGCCAAGAAATCGGAGGTGAGCAGTACTTC. It is translated as CASSQEIGGEQYF.